These 32 T cell receptor beta chains share one sample of origin, sequenced in a study of OX40 agonist ivuxolimab in advanced cancers. The table came from immunoSEQ multiplex PCR; TCRdb's copy has only in-frame clones and leaves some out. The sample shows fewer than 100,000 clones, approximately 89% of them seen only once. The sequencing used CD4+ or CD8+ T cells sorted from blood, collected in a trial of the OX40 agonist ivuxolimab. These receptor sequences come from an adult with an advanced solid tumor such as melanoma, head and neck, liver or kidney cancer.

The V gene is TRBV7-6, the J gene TRBJ2-1; D may correspond to TRBD1 or TRBD2 (5 bases each). The germline CDR1 and CDR2 sequences are SGHVS and FNYEAQ. V lost 0 bases to trimming and J lost 10 bases, with 10 bases between them. The CDR3 is made up of 13 amino acids. The CDR3 sequence is CASSLAGVREQFF. In DNA, the CDR3 is TGTGCCAGCAGCTTAGCGGGGGTTCGGGAGCAGTTCTTC.

This chain uses TRBV6-1 with TRBJ2-2; D possibly corresponds to TRBD2 (5 bases). V lost 2 bases to trimming and J lost 8 bases, with 9 bases between them. CDR3 length: 13 residues. The germline CDR1 and CDR2 sequences are MNHNS and SASEGT. The CDR3 sequence: CASSETRAGELFF. CDR3 in DNA: TGTGCCAGCAGTGAAACGCGGGCAGGGGAGCTGTTTTTT.

CDR3 in amino acids: CASSLGREKTQYF. The CDR3 nucleotides are TGTGCCAGCAGCTTGGGAAGGGAGAAGACCCAGTACTTC. The chain couples TRBV7-2 to TRBJ2-5; tentative D call: TRBD2 (5 bases). CDR3 length: 13 residues. V gave up 3 bases and J gave up 6 bases, with 11 bases separating them. The germline CDR1 and CDR2 sequences are SGHTA and FQGNSA.

The chain is built from TRBV6-1 and TRBJ2-7; 8 nucleotides line up with TRBD2. The CDR3 has 13 amino acids. Trimming cost V 6 bases and J 3 bases; bases outside gene matches: 4. From germline, CDR1 is MNHNS and CDR2 SASEGT. The DNA for the CDR3 is TGTGCCAGCAGGAGGACTAGCAGCTACGAGCAGTACTTC. The encoded protein is CASRRTSSYEQYF.

The rearrangement joins TRBV7-2 to TRBJ2-7; D perhaps matches TRBD2 (6 bases). The V and J ends lost 4 bases and 0 bases respectively, with 16 bases between them. Per germline, CDR1 SGHTA and CDR2 FQGNSA. The CDR3 covers 16 residues. CDR3 protein: CASSSVGGKSSYEQYF. The CDR3 DNA follows: TGTGCCAGCAGCTCCGTCGGCGGGAAGAGCTCCTACGAGCAGTACTTC.

In DNA, the CDR3 is TGCGCCAGCAGCCAACAAGATTTCCTGGGGACAGGGGACTACGAGCAGTACTTC. The encoded protein is CASSQQDFLGTGDYEQYF. V and J are TRBV4-1 and TRBJ2-7, with TRBD1 matching 10 bases. The CDR3 has 18 amino acids. The germline gives CDR1 MGHRA, CDR2 YSYEKL. The V and J ends lost 2 bases and 3 bases, in that order; junction bases with no gene match: 13.

V and J are TRBV7-9 and TRBJ1-2; 7 nucleotides line up with TRBD1. Germline loops: CDR1 SEHNR, CDR2 FQNEAQ (reference sequence). Trimming at V came to 6 bases and at J to 4 bases, leaving 5 bases not matched to a gene. This CDR3 contains 13 residues. The CDR3, as DNA: TGTGCCAGCAGTCCTGACAGGGTCTATGGCTACACCTTC. Protein sequence: CASSPDRVYGYTF. Together with reference TRBV7-9 and TRBJ1-2, the CDR3 gives the full variable domain: DTGVSQNPRHKITKRGQNVTFRCDPISEHNRLYWYRQTLGQGPEFLTYFQNEAQLEKSRLLSDRFSAERPKGSFSTLEIQRTEQGDSAMYLCASSPDRVYGYTFGSGTRLTVV.

Comment on this clone: Sequence at one end of the junction differs from germline and may be a read error. Other DNA sequences within the sample encode an identical CDR3. The rearrangement links TRBV15 to TRBJ1-3; a possible D gene is TRBD1 (6 bases). CDR1 is LNHNV, CDR2 YYDKDF, per germline (reference sequence). The CDR3 is made up of 15 amino acids. The CDR3 protein is CATSREQGAGNTIYF. The CDR3 DNA follows: TGTGCCACTAGCAGAGAACAGGGTGCTGGAAACACCATATATTTT.

In its sample, this clone was seen once. V gene TRBV5-1 combines with J gene TRBJ2-7; D is ambiguous. V gave up 0 bases and J gave up 0 bases, with 7 bases separating them. CDR1 SGHRS and CDR2 YFSETQ come from the germline V gene. The CDR3 totals 14 residues. The CDR3 protein is CASSLGGYSYEQYF. The CDR3 DNA is TGCGCCAGCAGCTTGGGTGGCTACTCCTACGAGCAGTACTTC. The full variable domain, its missing parts supplied by reference TRBV5-1 and TRBJ2-7, is KAGVTQTPRYLIKTRGQQVTLSCSPISGHRSVSWYQQTPGQGLQFLFEYFSETQRNKGNFPGRFSGRQFSNSRSEMNVSTLELGDSALYLCASSLGGYSYEQYFGPGTRLTVT.

This clone occurred once. J is TRBJ2-1 and V is TRBV25-1; 10 bases map to TRBD2. The CDR3 has 16 residues. Looked up from germline, CDR1 is MGHDK and CDR2 is SYGVNS. Trimming removed 3 bases from V and 7 bases from J; junction bases left unmatched: 9. This CDR3 is CASSELSSGSNNEQFF. CDR3 nucleotide sequence: TGTGCCAGCAGTGAGTTGTCTAGCGGGAGTAATAATGAGCAGTTCTTC.

This clone was recorded only once. This chain uses TRBV5-1 with TRBJ1-3, with no clear D. Germline loops: CDR1 SGHRS, CDR2 YFSETQ. The CDR3 extends over 16 amino acids. V lost 0 bases, J lost 0 bases, and 10 bases lay in between. The CDR3 nucleotides read TGCGCCAGCAGCTTGGCCCAGGTGTCCTCTGGAAACACCATATATTTT. Translating gives CASSLAQVSSGNTIYF.

The chain employs TRBV15 and TRBJ2-1, with D perhaps matching TRBD2 (6 bases). Germline V gene sequence: CDR1 LNHNV, CDR2 YYDKDF (reference sequence). Trimming shortened V by 1 base and J by 2 bases, and 21 bases separated the two germline ends. The CDR3 covers 19 residues. The CDR3 DNA sequence: TGTGCCACCAGCAGAGTCGGATCCTTAGCGGAAACGACCTACAATGAGCAGTTCTTC. This translates into CATSRVGSLAETTYNEQFF.

The rearrangement uses TRBV7-9 and TRBJ2-5, with TRBD2 identical over 7 bases. The trim removed 5 bases at V and 3 bases at J, leaving 12 bases unmatched. Germline loops: CDR1 SEHNR, CDR2 FQNEAQ (reference sequence). This CDR3 is 16 amino acids long. CDR3 coding DNA: TGTGCCAGCAGCCGAGGGACTATAGTGGGTGAAGAGACCCAGTACTTC. Residues: CASSRGTIVGEETQYF.

V is TRBV5-1 and J is TRBJ1-1, with no clear D. Germline V CDR1 and CDR2: SGHRS, YFSETQ. The CDR3 extends over 14 amino acids. Trimming stripped 4 bases from V and 1 base from J, with 11 bases between. CDR3 residues: CASSPEVSNTEAFF. The CDR3, as DNA: TGCGCCAGCAGCCCCGAGGTTTCGAACACTGAAGCTTTCTTT.

CDR3 region: CASSPGQGRYEQYF. The CDR3 nucleotides read TGTGCCAGCTCTCCGGGACAGGGGCGTTACGAGCAGTACTTC. The chain uses TRBV18 and TRBJ2-7, with 10 bases aligning to TRBD1. Trimming at V came to 6 bases and at J to 4 bases, leaving 6 bases not matched to a gene. Germline V CDR1 and CDR2: KGHSH, LQKENI. The CDR3 has 14 residues.

The rearrangement links TRBV28 to TRBJ2-5; 11 positions agree with TRBD2. CDR1 is MDHEN and CDR2 is SYDVKM in the germline V gene. After removal of 2 bases from V and 5 bases from J, the junction contained 7 bases not matched to a gene. The CDR3 is 16 residues long. DNA of the CDR3: TGTGCCAGCAGTTTACCTGGGACTAGCGGATTCGAGACCCAGTACTTC. It encodes CASSLPGTSGFETQYF.

The rearrangement links TRBV7-3 to TRBJ2-3; D possibly corresponds to TRBD2 (5 bases). The CDR3 consists of 13 residues. CDR1 and CDR2 from the germline V gene are SGHTA and FQGTGA. The germline V and J ends were trimmed by 4 bases and 4 bases, with 9 bases remaining between them. The CDR3 nucleotides are TGTGCCAGCAGCTCACTAGTCCCAGATACGCAGTATTTT. Translated: CASSSLVPDTQYF.

This chain uses TRBV9 with TRBJ1-4; a weak D match, TRBD1 (6 bases). V lost 3 bases and J lost 10, with 13 bases in between. Germline V gives CDR1 SGDLS, CDR2 YYNGEE. The CDR3 runs to 13 residues. The CDR3 loop is CASSDRGGGKLFF. Written as DNA, the CDR3 is TGTGCCAGCAGCGATCGAGGGGGTGGAAAACTGTTTTTT.

The chain links TRBV14 to TRBJ1-2, with TRBD1 matching over 7 bases. This CDR3 spans 15 amino acids. Germline V gene sequence: CDR1 SGHDN, CDR2 FVKESK. With V trimmed by 5 bases and J by 1 base, 7 bases remained unmatched. This chain's CDR3 is CASSFRQGLNYGYTF. In DNA, the CDR3 is TGTGCCAGCAGCTTTCGACAGGGCCTTAACTATGGCTACACCTTC.

The gene calls are TRBV28 and TRBJ2-1, with TRBD1 as a possible D gene (6 bases). Per the germline V gene, CDR1 is MDHEN and CDR2 is SYDVKM. The CDR3 is 15 amino acids. Trimming took off 9 bases at V and 4 bases at J, with 19 bases between the two ends. The DNA for the CDR3 is TGTGCCAGTCATAATTTTGGACAGCTTTACAATGAGCAGTTCTTC. This codes for CASHNFGQLYNEQFF.

The chain uses TRBV7-2 and TRBJ2-1; D might be TRBD2 (6 bases). This CDR3 is 16 amino acids long. Trimming removed 1 base from V and 4 bases from J, with 14 bases in between. The germline gives CDR1 SGHTA, CDR2 FQGNSA. CDR3 loop: CASSLEHSGSYNEQFF. The CDR3 DNA reads TGTGCCAGCAGCTTAGAACATAGCGGCTCATACAATGAGCAGTTCTTC.

The chain employs TRBV9 and TRBJ2-7; 9 bases are shared with TRBD2. Germline CDR1 SGDLS, CDR2 YYNGEE. The CDR3 contains 15 residues. J lost 4 bases, V lost 0 bases, and 5 bases had no gene match. DNA for the CDR3: TGTGCCAGCAGCGTAGGGAGCGGGAGGAGGTACGAGCAGTACTTC. It codes for CASSVGSGRRYEQYF.

The chain employs TRBV28 and TRBJ1-5; tentative D call: TRBD1 (5 bases). CDR3 length: 16 residues. From germline, CDR1 is MDHEN and CDR2 SYDVKM. Trimming shortened V by 3 bases and J by 3 bases, and 15 bases separated the two germline ends. As DNA, the CDR3 is TGTGCCAGCAGTTTCGGCAGGGTTGGTTTCAATCAGCCCCAGCATTTT. Protein: CASSFGRVGFNQPQHF.

The V and J genes are TRBV5-4 and TRBJ2-7, with no clear D. The CDR3 totals 13 residues. Trimming removed 2 bases at V and 5 bases at J, with 11 bases between. CDR1 is SGHNT, CDR2 YYREEE, per germline (reference sequence). CDR3 loop: CASSFLNGNEQYF. The CDR3 DNA reads TGTGCCAGCAGCTTTCTCAATGGGAACGAGCAGTACTTC.

The rearrangement joins TRBV6-1 to TRBJ2-3, with D possibly TRBD2 on 6 matching bases. CDR1 and CDR2 (germline): MNHNS, SASEGT. Trimming cost V 5 bases and J 0 bases, with 12 bases left between them. The length of the CDR3 is 15 residues. The CDR3 here is CASSRRGTSTDTQYF. The CDR3 region has the DNA TGTGCCAGCAGTCGGAGGGGAACAAGCACAGATACGCAGTATTTT.

The chain recombines TRBV10-3 with TRBJ1-4; D ambiguous. The CDR3 runs to 11 residues. V lost 6 bases and J 7 bases, leaving 6 bases between the germline ends. Germline CDR1 and CDR2: ENHRY and SYGVKD. This CDR3 reads CAISGGEKLFF. The CDR3, as DNA: TGTGCCATCAGCGGTGGTGAAAAACTGTTTTTT.

The rearrangement joins TRBV19 to TRBJ2-3; TRBD1 agrees at 9 bases. There are 14 residues in the CDR3. Germline CDR1 reads LNHDA; CDR2 reads SQIVND (reference sequence). V dropped 5 bases and J dropped 5; count of bases not matched to a gene: 5. As DNA, the CDR3 is TGTGCCAGTAGTGTCAGACAGGGGGGAGATACGCAGTATTTT. Translated, it gives CASSVRQGGDTQYF.

The V and J genes are TRBV22-1 and TRBJ2-3; the DNA was not used to check the table's D call, TRBD2. TRBV22-1 is an annotated pseudogene. This CDR3 contains 15 residues. In nucleotides, the CDR3 is TGTCCTGGGAGCGCACCAGGGACTAAAGCAGATACGCAGTATTTT. This codes for CPGSAPGTKADTQYF.

The gene calls are TRBV28 and TRBJ1-2; 12 positions match TRBD1. Germline V gene lookup returns CDR1 MDHEN and CDR2 SYDVKM. V shed 7 bases and J 8 bases; nucleotides not matched to a gene: 11. CDR3 length: 15 amino acids. The CDR3 DNA reads TGTGCCAGCATCTCTGGAGGGACAGGGGGCTACGGCTACACCTTC. It specifies CASISGGTGGYGYTF.

The CDR3 DNA sequence: TGTGCCCGACAGGGGGTCCACGGGGCGTCACCCCTCCACTTT. It encodes CARQGVHGASPLHF. This chain links TRBV30 with TRBJ1-6; 9 bases agree with TRBD1. Germline CDR1 is GTSNPN and CDR2 is SVGIG (reference sequence). The CDR3 is 14 residues long. Trimming took 8 bases from V and 10 from J; bases not matched to a gene: 12.

The J gene is TRBJ1-5, the V gene TRBV7-3, with D maybe TRBD1 (6 bases). This CDR3 comprises 15 residues. Germline loops: CDR1 SGHTA, CDR2 FQGTGA. Trimming cost V 2 bases and J 7 bases, with 15 bases left between them. The CDR3 sequence: CASSLGPGVEQPQHF. Here the CDR3 DNA reads TGTGCCAGCAGCTTAGGGCCAGGGGTCGAGCAGCCCCAGCATTTT.

V gene TRBV2 combines with J gene TRBJ1-2; the D is unclear. CDR3 length equals 12 residues. CDR1 SNHLY and CDR2 FYNNEI come from the germline V gene. V was shortened by 4 bases and J by 10 bases, with 13 bases between the two germline ends. The CDR3 bases are TGTGCCAGCAGTGTGGGGTGGGGATACTACACCTTC. Amino acids: CASSVGWGYYTF. The full variable domain, with the rest looked up from reference TRBV2 and TRBJ1-2, is EPEVTQTPSHQVTQMGQEVILRCVPISNHLYFYWYRQILGQKVEFLVSFYNNEISEKSEIFDDQFSVERPDGSNFTLKIRSTKLEDSAMYFCASSVGWGYYTFGSGTRLTVV.